This T cell receptor (beta chain) was identified during a study of blood T cell repertoires in COVID-19. In the study overall: COVID-19 samples, acute and convalescent, were from the United States, Italy and Spain.

Germline values: CDR1 MNHNY, CDR2 SVGAGI (reference sequence). Unmatched junction bases numbered 0, after V lost 0 bases and J lost 1 base. The length of the CDR3 is 14 residues. Per the original methods: Reference gene primer amplification yielded estimated nucleated cell counts. The protocol was immunoSEQ multiplex PCR, while the TCRdb copy is restricted to in-frame clones and leaves out a portion. That table gives V, J and clone size, and the DNA gave D and trimming. The sample yields about 150,000 clones, approximately 82% seen once. The sequencing sample was made of peripheral blood. This rearrangement joins TRBV6-6 to TRBJ2-7; 7 bases agree with TRBD2. This TCR was sampled from a woman in her sixties or seventies who had recovered from COVID-19. Written as DNA, the CDR3 is TGTGCCAGCAGTTACTCGGGAGGGTCCTACGAGCAGTACTTC. Translated, it gives CASSYSGGSYEQYF.